This T cell receptor (beta chain) comes out of a study of cytomegalovirus exposure and HLA in healthy donors. This clone has a single count. Its antigen is undetermined. Study results and limitations: Later analysis reportedly placed an Asian-associated ancestry cluster below the roughly 690-donor mean in N-insertions. Common viral pathogens seemed, in a later analysis, to connect with several of the most significant clusters.

In the PCR, 60 Vbeta and 13 Jbeta primers were used. Source study methods: As a later analysis found, there were tens of millions of unique TCR beta chains, of which some 10 million were shared. TCRdb keeps only in-frame clones here, not all; method: immunoSEQ multiplex PCR. The V and J calls and the clone size are those of that table, but D and trimming were determined from the DNA. Of around 130,000 clones in the sample, under 85% were seen once. Sequenced input: PBMCs. This receptor was taken from a man in his late teens or twenties in good health and CMV-seropositive.

DNA for the CDR3: TGCAGCGCAGGGACATTGAACACTGAAGCTTTCTTT. Amino acid sequence: CSAGTLNTEAFF. The chain links TRBV29-1 to TRBJ1-1, with D possibly TRBD1 on 6 matching bases. The V gene lost 7 bases and the J gene lost 0 bases, with 9 bases spanning the gap. This CDR3 contains 12 residues. Per the germline V gene, CDR1 is SQVTM and CDR2 is ANQGSEA.